A selection of T cell receptor beta chains follows, all from one sample in a study of neurological immune-mediated disorders. Via MiXCR, TCRdb re-called the 5' RACE reads, giving one row per CDR3 protein. The sample carries about 59,000 distinct CDR3 sequences, about 4% recorded once. Material for sequencing was PBMCs. Source of these receptors: a woman in her forties or fifties with multiple sclerosis. Each CDR3 is given with its conserved first and last residue. D genes are given only for firm matches. Clone size appears in some rows only: once, few, many, or a class for an expanded clone.

D | size | J | V | CDR3 | DNA
TRBD2 | many | TRBJ2-1 | TRBV9 | CASSARRAGGDSNEQFF | TGTGCCAGCAGCGCACGCCGAGCGGGAGGGGACTCCAATGAGCAGTTCTTC
- | many | TRBJ1-6 | TRBV7-2 | CASSPSLGSPLHF | TGTGCCAGCAGCCCCTCGTTGGGGTCACCCCTCCACTTT
- | many | TRBJ2-2 | TRBV4-2 | CASSQEAGNTGELFF | TGTGCCAGCAGCCAAGAAGCAGGGAACACCGGGGAGCTGTTTTTT
- | few | TRBJ2-7 | TRBV12-3/TRBV12-4 | CASSLVRDEQYF | TGTGCCAGCAGTTTGGTCCGTGACGAGCAGTACTTC
- | many | TRBJ2-5 | TRBV29-1 | CSVTPRFQETQYF | TGCAGCGTCACGCCTCGATTTCAAGAGACCCAGTACTTC
- | many | TRBJ1-1 | TRBV27 | CASSFLGSTEAFF | TGTGCCAGCAGTTTCTTGGGGAGCACTGAAGCTTTCTTT
TRBD2 | many | TRBJ2-2 | TRBV20-1 | CSVGGDTGELFF | TGCAGCGTCGGGGGGGACACCGGGGAGCTGTTTTTT
TRBD2 | many | TRBJ2-3 | TRBV12-3/TRBV12-4 | CASTSSGRGDTQYF | TGTGCCAGCACCAGTAGCGGGAGAGGCGATACGCAGTATTTT
TRBD2 | many | TRBJ2-5 | TRBV20-1 | CSASLGTSGGRETQYF | TGCAGTGCTAGCTTGGGCACTAGCGGGGGAAGAGAGACCCAGTACTTC
- | many | TRBJ2-7 | TRBV27 | CASSLSRGHEQYF | TGTGCCAGCAGTTTATCCAGGGGCCACGAGCAGTACTTC
- | many | TRBJ1-1 | TRBV11-2 | CASSLSGGRDTEAFF | TGTGCCAGCAGCTTAAGTGGGGGGCGGGACACTGAAGCTTTCTTT
TRBD1 | many | TRBJ2-7 | TRBV7-6 | CASSRDRGLPYEQYF | TGTGCCAGCAGCCGAGACAGGGGGCTGCCCTACGAGCAGTACTTC
- | many | TRBJ2-1 | TRBV3-1 | CASSQGTAGFSYNEQFF | TGTGCCAGCAGCCAGGGCACGGCGGGATTCTCCTACAATGAGCAGTTCTTC
- | - | TRBJ2-3 | TRBV20-1 | CSARDTGDYTDTQYF | TGCAGTGCTAGAGATACGGGAGACTACACAGATACGCAGTATTTT
TRBD2 | many | TRBJ2-3 | TRBV20-1 | CSARLATTDTQYF | TGCAGTGCTCGACTAGCGACCACAGATACGCAGTATTTT
- | many | TRBJ2-5 | TRBV20-1 | CSARGGGWETQYF | TGCAGTGCTAGAGGTGGGGGCTGGGAGACCCAGTACTTC
TRBD1 | many | TRBJ1-5 | TRBV6-1 | CASSGGDQPQHF | TGTGCCAGCTCAGGGGGGGATCAGCCCCAGCATTTT
TRBD1 | many | TRBJ1-1 | TRBV6-6 | CASSVIQGRDRAGEAFF | TGTGCCAGCAGTGTAATACAAGGACGGGACAGGGCAGGTGAAGCTTTCTTT
- | many | TRBJ1-1 | TRBV19 | CASSRGLITEAFF | TGTGCCAGTAGCAGGGGATTGATCACTGAAGCTTTCTTT
- | - | TRBJ2-4 | TRBV11-2 | CASSLPFGGDKKIQYF | TGTGCCAGCAGCTTACCTTTTGGGGGCGACAAAAAAATTCAGTACTTC
- | many | TRBJ1-6 | TRBV16 | CASSQSAGYSSPLHF | TGTGCCAGCAGCCAATCGGCAGGGTACAGTTCACCCCTCCACTTT
- | many | TRBJ2-3 | TRBV29-1 | CSVEERNGLRDTQYF | TGCAGCGTTGAAGAACGAAACGGGTTACGAGATACGCAGTATTTT
- | many | TRBJ2-2 | TRBV20-1 | CSARGREAGELFF | TGCAGTGCTAGGGGCAGGGAGGCCGGGGAGCTGTTTTTT
- | few | TRBJ1-1 | TRBV3-1 | CASRGHPNTEAFF | TGTGCCAGCAGGGGACACCCGAACACTGAAGCTTTCTTT
- | many | TRBJ2-3 | TRBV5-1 | CASSQGPFTSTDTQYF | TGCGCCAGCAGCCAAGGCCCCTTCACTAGCACAGATACGCAGTATTTT
- | many | TRBJ1-1 | TRBV5-1 | CASSSDWGGATEAFF | TGCGCCAGCAGCTCCGATTGGGGAGGTGCCACTGAAGCTTTCTTT
- | many | TRBJ1-5 | TRBV5-1 | CASSLEGPGQPQHF | TGCGCCAGCAGCTTGGAGGGACCCGGTCAGCCCCAGCATTTT
- | many | TRBJ1-1 | TRBV5-1 | CASSLAGNTEAFF | TGCGCCAGCAGCTTGGCGGGGAACACTGAAGCTTTCTTT
TRBD1 | many | TRBJ1-2 | TRBV5-6 | CASSLGTANYGYTF | TGTGCCAGCAGCTTAGGGACAGCTAACTATGGCTACACCTTC
- | - | TRBJ1-2 | TRBV19 | CASSPQAQGDYGYTF | TGTGCCAGTAGTCCACAGGCCCAGGGCGACTATGGCTACACCTTC
TRBD2 | many | TRBJ2-1 | TRBV29-1 | CSVVAGDNEQFF | TGCAGCGTGGTGGCGGGGGACAATGAGCAGTTCTTC
- | many | TRBJ2-3 | TRBV24-1 | CATSDPYTDTQYF | TGTGCCACCAGTGATCCCTACACAGATACGCAGTATTTT
TRBD1 | many | TRBJ1-5 | TRBV2 | CASRPGQAPFSNQPQHF | TGTGCCAGCAGACCGGGACAGGCCCCTTTTAGCAATCAGCCCCAGCATTTT
TRBD1 | many | TRBJ2-2 | TRBV6-2/TRBV6-3 | CASSLGTGDTGELFF | TGTGCCAGCAGCCTCGGGACAGGTGATACCGGGGAGCTGTTTTTT
TRBD2 | many | TRBJ2-7 | TRBV20-1 | CSARSPSSGEQYF | TGCAGTGCTAGGAGCCCCTCTAGCGGGGAGCAGTACTTC
- | few | TRBJ2-3 | TRBV7-2 | CASSARTEDTQYF | TGTGCCAGCAGCGCACGGACAGAAGATACGCAGTATTTT
- | many | TRBJ2-5 | TRBV24-1 | CATSGPTGHQETQYF | TGTGCCACCAGTGGTCCTACAGGGCACCAAGAGACCCAGTACTTC
- | many | TRBJ1-2 | TRBV9 | CASSVETRDGYTF | TGTGCCAGCAGCGTAGAAACCAGGGATGGCTACACCTTC
TRBD2 | many | TRBJ2-2 | TRBV7-2 | CASSLAQRPSSGSGELFF | TGTGCCAGCAGCTTAGCGCAGAGGCCATCTAGCGGGTCCGGGGAGCTGTTTTTT
TRBD1 | many | TRBJ2-7 | TRBV20-1 | CSASQGDYEQYF | TGCAGTGCTTCCCAGGGGGACTACGAGCAGTACTTC